The 22 T cell receptor beta chains below come from one sample, sequenced in a study of human T cells and chemical hapten exposure. The time point: pre-sensitization, week 0. Treatment defined: therapeutic diphenylcyclopropenone sensitization with weekly scalp DPC. TCRdb recomputed calls from the RACE reads with MiXCR, one row per CDR3 protein. Of around 92,000 distinct CDR3 sequences detected, 9.5% to 14% appear once; the ten largest clones hold around 3.1%. Sequences were derived from whole blood, sampled in connection with sensitization to the hapten diphenylcyclopropenone (DPC). The receptors here all came from a woman aged 60-75 years with alopecia areata. Some clones in this sample may be carry-over from other donors' samples.

This clonotype was detected a few times. V and J are TRBV13 and TRBJ1-2, with 8 bases lining up with TRBD1. This CDR3 has 15 amino acids. Losses at the gene ends were 5 bases for V and 4 bases for J; bases not matched to a gene: 9. From germline, CDR1 is PRHDT and CDR2 FYEKMQ (reference sequence). CDR3 DNA: TGTGCCAGCAGCCCCCGACAGGGGTCGGTCTATGGCTACACCTTC. Translation: CASSPRQGSVYGYTF. Combining the CDR3 with reference TRBV13 and TRBJ1-2 gives the whole variable domain AAGVIQSPRHLIKEKRETATLKCYPIPRHDTVYWYQQGPGQDPQFLISFYEKMQSDKGSIPDRFSAQQFSDYHSELNMSSLELGDSALYFCASSPRQGSVYGYTFGSGTRLTVV.

This clonotype was seen more than once but under ten times. This chain connects TRBV5-1 to TRBJ2-1; TRBD2 agrees at 13 bases. Germline V gene lookup returns CDR1 SGHRS and CDR2 YFSETQ. The CDR3 sequence is 15 residues long. After removal of 3 bases from V and 7 bases from J, the junction contained 4 bases not matched to a gene. CDR3 amino acids: CASSSLAGGQNEQFF. In DNA form, the CDR3 reads TGCGCCAGCAGCTCACTAGCGGGGGGGCAAAATGAGCAGTTCTTC.

This clonotype has just a few counts. The J gene is TRBJ2-5, the V gene TRBV5-1; D not resolved. V lost 2 bases and J lost 2, with 7 bases in between. CDR3 length: 13 residues. Germline V gene data show CDR1 as SGHRS and CDR2 as YFSETQ. In DNA form, the CDR3 reads TGCGCCAGCAGCTTTGGCCAGCAAGAGACCCAGTACTTC. It encodes CASSFGQQETQYF.

There are many counts of this clonotype. The chain employs TRBV2 and TRBJ1-3, with no clear D. The CDR3 sequence is 16 residues long. Deletions cut 8 bases from V and 0 bases from J, with 17 bases between. CDR1 and CDR2 (germline): SNHLY, FYNNEI. CDR3 nucleotides: TGTGCCAGCGCGACCCACCTCTTGCGCTCTGGAAACACCATATATTTT. It codes for CASATHLLRSGNTIYF.

The sample holds a few counts of this clonotype. V gene TRBV28 combines with J gene TRBJ1-5; TRBD1 is a possible D gene (6 bases). The CDR3 extends over 13 amino acids. Trimming removed 6 bases from V and 1 base from J, with 7 bases in between. CDR1 and CDR2 (germline): MDHEN, SYDVKM. CDR3 sequence reads: CASRGQSNQPQHF. The CDR3 DNA is TGTGCCAGCAGAGGACAGAGCAATCAGCCCCAGCATTTT.

This clonotype was counted many times. CDR3 nucleotides: TGCAGTGCTAGAGCAGGGGGCCTTGGGTCACCCCTCCACTTT. Encoded protein: CSARAGGLGSPLHF. The chain couples TRBV20-1 to TRBJ1-6, with 8 bases matching TRBD1. CDR1 and CDR2 (germline): DFQATT, SNEGSKA (reference sequence). This CDR3 has 14 residues. J was trimmed by 10 bases and V by 1 base; bases with no gene match: 6.

V usage is TRBV29-1 and J usage is TRBJ2-3, with unresolved D. Trimming shortened V by 4 bases and J by 2 bases, and 13 bases separated the two germline ends. The V gene's germline CDR1 is SQVTM and CDR2 ANQGSEA. The length of the CDR3 is 14 residues. The chain's CDR3 is CSVGTGGSTDTQYF. The CDR3 bases are TGCAGCGTTGGGACGGGCGGATCCACAGATACGCAGTATTTT.

The chain is built from TRBV20-1 and TRBJ1-2, with D tentatively TRBD1 (5 bases). There are 16 residues in the CDR3. Looked up from germline, CDR1 is DFQATT and CDR2 is SNEGSKA (reference sequence). With 6 bases removed from V and 5 bases from J, the gap between germline ends came to 25 bases. CDR3 region: CSARKSGDQGLYGYTF. CDR3 in DNA: TGCAGTGCCCGGAAGAGCGGGGACCAAGGCCTTTATGGCTACACCTTC.

This clonotype was counted many times. The gene calls are TRBV10-3 and TRBJ2-7; 7 positions agree with TRBD1. Trimming took 4 bases from V and 4 from J; bases not matched to a gene: 1. Germline CDR1 is ENHRY and CDR2 is SYGVKD. CDR3 size: 12 residues. In nucleotides, the CDR3 is TGTGCCATCAGTGCACAGGGGTACGAGCAGTACTTC. Its protein product is CAISAQGYEQYF.

This clonotype was counted many times. The chain carries TRBV18 and TRBJ1-2, with D uncertain. The CDR3 consists of 13 residues. V dropped 0 bases and J dropped 7 bases, with 9 bases sitting between them. In germline, CDR1 is KGHSH, CDR2 LQKENI. This CDR3 reads CASSPPGLSGYTF. Written as DNA, the CDR3 is TGTGCCAGCTCACCACCGGGGTTGAGTGGCTACACCTTC. The whole variable domain, filled in from reference TRBV18 and TRBJ1-2, reads NAGVMQNPRHLVRRRGQEARLRCSPMKGHSHVYWYRQLPEEGLKFMVYLQKENIIDESGMPKERFSAEFPKEGPSILRIQQVVRGDSAAYFCASSPPGLSGYTFGSGTRLTVV.

This clonotype has only a few counts. This rearrangement joins TRBV19 to TRBJ1-5, with a weak D call TRBD1 (6 bases). From germline, CDR1 is LNHDA and CDR2 SQIVND (reference sequence). The CDR3 extends over 16 amino acids. V lost 4 bases, J lost 9 bases, and 22 bases lay in between. CDR3 DNA sequence: TGTGCCAGTAGTACCAACTCTGGGGGCTGGGATACGCCCCAGCATTTT. Its protein product is CASSTNSGGWDTPQHF.

With respect to this clonotype: Compared with germline, one end of the junction differs, possibly owing to a read error. The chain links TRBV6-5 to TRBJ2-1; no clear D. Per germline, CDR1 MNHEY and CDR2 SVGAGI. This CDR3 is built from 14 residues. DNA of the CDR3: TGTGCCAGCAGTTACCGACGGACCTACAGTGAGCAGTTCTTC. This encodes CASSYRRTYSEQFF.

This clonotype was recorded a few times. The chain is built from TRBV29-1 and TRBJ1-5; TRBD1 matches at 8 bases. J was trimmed by 6 bases and V by 6 bases; bases with no gene match: 7. The length of the CDR3 is 13 residues. Germline values: CDR1 SQVTM, CDR2 ANQGSEA. The CDR3 DNA sequence: TGCAGCGTAATAGACAGGGGTCGTCAGCCCCAGCATTTT. Its translation is CSVIDRGRQPQHF.

This clonotype was recorded at least ten times. This chain connects TRBV18 to TRBJ1-2, with D possibly TRBD1 on 5 matching bases. Germline V CDR1 and CDR2: KGHSH, LQKENI. The CDR3 contains 14 residues. Trimming removed 0 bases from V and 5 bases from J, with 10 bases in between. The CDR3 region has the DNA TGTGCCAGCTCACCACCGAGCAGGGAGTATGGCTACACCTTC. Its protein is CASSPPSREYGYTF.

This clonotype was detected many times. The chain combines TRBV5-1 with TRBJ1-1; perhaps TRBD1 as D (5 bases). CDR1 is SGHRS, CDR2 YFSETQ, per germline. Trimming removed 0 bases at V and 3 bases at J, with 9 bases between. The CDR3 loop spans 14 amino acids. CDR3 residues: CASSLGGRDTEAFF. Written as DNA, the CDR3 is TGCGCCAGCAGCTTGGGGGGACGGGACACTGAAGCTTTCTTT.

This clonotype was observed many times. The V call is TRBV3-1, the J call TRBJ2-2; D not certain. The CDR3 extends over 13 amino acids. CDR1 is LGHDT, CDR2 YNNKEL, per germline (reference sequence). V lost 1 base, J lost 6 bases, and 6 bases lay in between. The CDR3 DNA sequence: TGTGCCAGCAGCCAAGTCTCGGCCGGGGAGCTGTTTTTT. Encoded protein: CASSQVSAGELFF.

This clonotype occurred a few times. The V call is TRBV7-9, the J call TRBJ1-5; D not resolved. Deletions cut 4 bases from V and 6 bases from J, with 7 bases between. CDR3 length equals 12 residues. Germline V gene data show CDR1 as SEHNR and CDR2 as FQNEAQ (reference sequence). The CDR3 here is CASSSRGQPQHF. For the CDR3, the DNA is TGTGCCAGCAGCTCCCGGGGTCAGCCCCAGCATTTT.

This clonotype was counted only a few times. The rearrangement uses TRBV6-6 and TRBJ1-2, with D perhaps TRBD1 (6 bases). Trimming cost V 6 bases and J 6 bases, with 17 bases left between them. CDR1 and CDR2 (germline): MNHNY, SVGAGI (reference sequence). The CDR3 sequence is 14 residues long. CDR3 sequence reads: CASSTRRGRDGYTF. The CDR3 DNA is TGTGCCAGCAGCACCCGGCGGGGGCGCGATGGCTACACCTTC.

This clonotype has more than one count but fewer than ten. The chain links TRBV9 to TRBJ1-5; D is unclear. The CDR3 is 14 amino acids. Germline V lookup: CDR1 SGDLS, CDR2 YYNGEE. Deletions cut 3 bases from V and 6 bases from J, with 13 bases between. This CDR3 is CASSERMGTQPQHF. DNA of the CDR3: TGTGCCAGCAGCGAAAGGATGGGTACTCAGCCCCAGCATTTT.

Concerning this clonotype: Possible read error: a much larger clone is one base away. CDR3: CASCRGLYEQYF. The CDR3 DNA sequence: TGTGCCAGCTGCCGAGGGTTGTACGAGCAGTACTTC. The V call is TRBV3-1, the J call TRBJ2-7; tentatively, D is TRBD2 (5 bases). Trimming left V 8 bases short and J 4 bases short, with 12 bases between. CDR3 length: 12 residues. CDR1 LGHDT and CDR2 YNNKEL come from the germline V gene (reference sequence).

This clonotype was seen repeatedly, ten times or more. V and J are TRBV6-1 and TRBJ1-3, with TRBD1 matching 8 bases. The CDR3 has 17 residues. Germline V lookup: CDR1 MNHNS, CDR2 SASEGT. Trimming took 9 bases from V and 0 from J; bases not matched to a gene: 13. In DNA form, the CDR3 reads TGTGCCAGTAAGACAGGGGCACGGGGAAGCTCTGGAAACACCATATATTTT. This codes for CASKTGARGSSGNTIYF.

Many counts were recorded for this clonotype. V gene TRBV10-3 combines with J gene TRBJ2-1; 8 nucleotides line up with TRBD2. Looked up from germline, CDR1 is ENHRY and CDR2 is SYGVKD. The CDR3 is 13 amino acids. The J segment lost 5 bases and the V segment lost 11 bases, leaving 8 bases of the junction unmatched. CDR3 protein: CAVPGGVNNEQFF. The CDR3 nucleotides are TGTGCCGTTCCGGGGGGGGTCAACAATGAGCAGTTCTTC.